What follows are 23 T cell receptor beta chains derived from one specimen sequenced in a study of blood T cell repertoires in COVID-19. TCRdb keeps only in-frame clones here, not all; method: immunoSEQ multiplex PCR. Of about 140,000 clones in the sample, 84% were seen once. What was sequenced was peripheral blood. These TCRs come from a woman aged 55-69 years with acute or convalescent COVID-19.

The chain links TRBV30 to TRBJ2-5, with 7 bases matching TRBD1. The germline V gene has CDR1 GTSNPN and CDR2 SVGIG (reference sequence). The V and J ends lost 0 bases and 7 bases, in that order; junction bases with no gene match: 14. CDR3 length: 16 amino acids. CDR3 coding DNA: TGTGCCTGGAGTGTAATGTGGGACAGCCGTTCGGGGACCCAGTACTTC. Amino acid sequence: CAWSVMWDSRSGTQYF.

CDR3 nucleotides: TGTGCCAGCAGTAGGGACAGGGGTGGTCAGCCCCAGCATTTT. This gives the protein CASSRDRGGQPQHF. The chain is built from TRBV2 and TRBJ1-5, with 10 bases identical to TRBD1. Trimming took 5 bases from V and 6 from J; bases not matched to a gene: 4. The CDR3 runs to 14 residues. Looked up from germline, CDR1 is SNHLY and CDR2 is FYNNEI.

This chain links TRBV2 with TRBJ1-1; TRBD1 matches 8 bases. V was clipped by 7 bases and J by 8 bases; unmatched bases: 6. Germline V gene lookup returns CDR1 SNHLY and CDR2 FYNNEI. The CDR3 has 12 amino acids. CDR3 sequence: CASIRQGLEAFF. The DNA for the CDR3 is TGTGCCAGCATAAGACAGGGGTTGGAAGCTTTCTTT.

This rearrangement joins TRBV2 to TRBJ1-3; no clear D. V dropped 3 bases and J dropped 4 bases, with 16 bases sitting between them. CDR1 SNHLY and CDR2 FYNNEI come from the germline V gene. This CDR3 contains 16 residues. This chain's CDR3 is CASSDRPQDYGNTIYF. Written as DNA, the CDR3 is TGTGCCAGCAGTGATAGGCCCCAGGATTACGGAAACACCATATATTTT.

This clone was detected once. The chain is built from TRBV5-1 and TRBJ1-1; a weak D match, TRBD1 (6 bases). The CDR3 totals 15 residues. CDR1 is SGHRS and CDR2 is YFSETQ in the germline V gene. The V gene lost 4 bases and the J gene lost 4 bases, with 17 bases spanning the gap. DNA for the CDR3: TGCGCCAGCAGCCCTAACCGGGAAGGGGGCACTGAAGCTTTCTTT. Its translation is CASSPNREGGTEAFF.

The J gene is TRBJ1-6, the V gene TRBV7-8; TRBD1 agrees at 8 bases. The CDR3 runs 15 residues. Germline CDR1 reads SGHVS; CDR2 reads FQNEAQ. The V segment lost 1 base and the J segment 10 bases; nucleotides outside the gene matches: 6. This chain's CDR3 is CASSLGQGLSSPLHF. The DNA of the CDR3 is TGTGCCAGCAGCTTAGGACAGGGGTTATCGTCACCCCTCCACTTT.

This clone was detected only once. The chain links TRBV20-1 to TRBJ2-3; TRBD2 matches 9 bases. This CDR3 is 14 amino acids long. Trimming took 3 bases from V and 6 from J; bases not matched to a gene: 7. Germline V lookup: CDR1 DFQATT, CDR2 SNEGSKA (reference sequence). In nucleotides, the CDR3 is TGCAGTGCTAGTGTAGCTAGCGGGACGGATACGCAGTATTTT. This gives the protein CSASVASGTDTQYF.

The chain combines TRBV27 with TRBJ2-2; TRBD2 is a possible D gene (6 bases). Germline V gives CDR1 MNHEY, CDR2 SMNVEV (reference sequence). This CDR3 is 17 amino acids long. Trimming stripped 6 bases from V and 2 bases from J, with 19 bases between. The CDR3 coding sequence is TGTGCCAGCAGCCCGTGGGGGGTGATAGACAACACCGGGGAGCTGTTTTTT. Translation: CASSPWGVIDNTGELFF.

The chain couples TRBV2 to TRBJ1-4, with D hard to call. CDR1 is SNHLY and CDR2 is FYNNEI in the germline V gene. The CDR3 is 16 amino acids. V was trimmed by 6 bases and J by 0 bases, leaving 14 bases between them. The CDR3, as DNA: TGTGCCAGCAGGGCGGGCAAAGTAGCAACTAATGAAAAACTGTTTTTT. Translated: CASRAGKVATNEKLFF.

The V gene is TRBV4-1, the J gene TRBJ1-2, with D tentatively TRBD1 (5 bases). CDR1 is MGHRA and CDR2 is YSYEKL in the germline V gene. The CDR3 runs 12 residues. The V end was cut by 1 base, the J end by 10 bases, with 10 bases between. The CDR3: CASSQVAGLYTF. The CDR3 bases are TGCGCCAGCAGCCAAGTGGCAGGGCTCTACACCTTC.

The chain links TRBV11-2 to TRBJ1-1; no definite D call. The CDR3 loop spans 15 amino acids. The V end lost 3 bases, the J end lost 1 base, and 12 bases lay between the germline ends. Germline loops: CDR1 SGHAT, CDR2 FQNNGV. CDR3 coding DNA: TGTGCCAGCAGCTTCCTGGCAGGTTCGAACACTGAAGCTTTCTTT. It encodes CASSFLAGSNTEAFF.

This chain links TRBV11-2 with TRBJ1-4; D is unresolved. The V gene's germline CDR1 is SGHAT and CDR2 FQNNGV. V dropped 2 bases and J dropped 8 bases, with 12 bases sitting between them. The CDR3 is 14 amino acids. In DNA form, the CDR3 reads TGTGCCAGCAGCTTACAGGCCTTTGGGGAAAAACTGTTTTTT. Translation gives CASSLQAFGEKLFF.

The rearrangement joins TRBV28 to TRBJ1-2, with 10 bases that match TRBD1. In germline, CDR1 is MDHEN, CDR2 SYDVKM. The CDR3 totals 18 residues. The J segment lost 3 bases and the V segment lost 7 bases, leaving 17 bases of the junction unmatched. The CDR3 sequence: CASTAALMDRGSDYGYTF. The CDR3 region has the DNA TGTGCCAGCACCGCGGCCTTAATGGACAGGGGGTCGGACTATGGCTACACCTTC.

This clone was found a few times. The chain carries TRBV7-2 and TRBJ2-4; tentative D call: TRBD2 (6 bases). V was cut by 2 bases and J by 6 bases, with 8 bases left in between. CDR1 is SGHTA, CDR2 FQGNSA, per germline. The CDR3 has 13 residues. The CDR3 DNA follows: TGTGCCAGCAGCTTAATGGAGGGAAACATTCAGTACTTC. Translated, it gives CASSLMEGNIQYF.

The J gene is TRBJ2-3, the V gene TRBV18, with 14 bases matching TRBD2. The CDR3 has 17 residues. Germline V gene data show CDR1 as KGHSH and CDR2 as LQKENI. The junction had 5 bases not matched to a gene; V was cut back by 5 bases and J by 1 base. The chain's CDR3 is CASSAGTSGSGTDTQYF. For the CDR3, the DNA is TGTGCCAGCTCAGCCGGGACTAGCGGGAGTGGCACAGATACGCAGTATTTT.

The chain employs TRBV6-5 and TRBJ1-2, with 7 bases lining up with TRBD1. This CDR3 region has 11 residues. V was pared by 5 bases and J by 13 bases, with 7 bases of the junction left unmatched. The germline gives CDR1 MNHEY, CDR2 SVGAGI. This CDR3 is CASSTGDPPTF. CDR3 bases: TGTGCCAGCAGTACAGGGGACCCCCCCACCTTC.

This chain connects TRBV28 to TRBJ2-1, with 8 nucleotides matching TRBD2. Germline-derived CDR1 and CDR2 are MDHEN and SYDVKM. V trimming: 3 bases; J trimming: 4 bases; junction bases outside the gene matches: 14. The CDR3 is 18 residues long. This CDR3 is CASSFSAGGLPRYNEQFF. The CDR3 DNA is TGTGCCAGCAGTTTCTCGGCGGGAGGCCTCCCCCGATACAATGAGCAGTTCTTC. The full variable domain, with the rest looked up from reference TRBV28 and TRBJ2-1, is DVKVTQSSRYLVKRTGEKVFLECVQDMDHENMFWYRQDPGLGLRLIYFSYDVKMKEKGDIPEGYSVSREKKERFSLILESASTNQTSMYLCASSFSAGGLPRYNEQFFGPGTRLTVL.

The V gene is TRBV25-1, the J gene TRBJ1-6; unclear D gene. Trimming took 8 bases from V and 4 from J, leaving 9 bases between them. The CDR3 length is 13 residues. CDR1 is MGHDK and CDR2 is SYGVNS in the germline V gene. CDR3: CASRGFYNSPLHF. The CDR3 DNA reads TGTGCCAGCCGGGGTTTTTATAATTCACCCCTCCACTTT.

The genes are TRBV2 and TRBJ1-1, with D maybe TRBD1 (6 bases). There are 15 residues in the CDR3. Trimming removed 6 bases from V and 3 bases from J, with 17 bases in between. Looked up from germline, CDR1 is SNHLY and CDR2 is FYNNEI. CDR3 residues: CASSENRVWDTEAFF. The CDR3 DNA follows: TGTGCCAGCAGCGAGAACAGGGTTTGGGACACTGAAGCTTTCTTT.

Note on this clone: Other DNA sequences within the sample encode an identical CDR3. The CDR3 loop is CASSWGTSGTTDTQYF. CDR3 sequence (DNA): TGCGCCAGCAGCTGGGGGACTAGCGGGACGACAGATACGCAGTATTTT. This chain joins TRBV5-1 and TRBJ2-3; 13 bases line up with TRBD2. V shed 3 bases, J shed 3 bases, and the junction held 4 bases outside the gene matches. The CDR3 spans 16 residues. Germline loops: CDR1 SGHRS, CDR2 YFSETQ.

This clone has just one count. This sequence joins TRBV19 and TRBJ2-1; TRBD2 matches at 14 bases. Germline trimming cut 3 bases from V and 7 bases from J; bases unmatched to any gene: 5. The germline gives CDR1 LNHDA, CDR2 SQIVND (reference sequence). The CDR3 sequence is 16 residues long. The DNA for the CDR3 is TGTGCCAGTAGTATCGCCGGGACTAGCGGGAGTAATGAGCAGTTCTTC. Translated: CASSIAGTSGSNEQFF.

The chain links TRBV29-1 to TRBJ2-3, with D uncertain. Trimming removed 3 bases at V and 2 bases at J, with 9 bases between. Looked up from germline, CDR1 is SQVTM and CDR2 is ANQGSEA. This CDR3 has 13 residues. In DNA form, the CDR3 reads TGCAGCGTTGATGCAGGAAACACAGATACGCAGTATTTT. Translating gives CSVDAGNTDTQYF.

The J gene is TRBJ2-7, the V gene TRBV5-1; the match to TRBD2 covers 13 bases. The CDR3 totals 16 residues. V lost 4 bases, J lost 6 bases, and 10 bases stayed unmatched. Germline V gives CDR1 SGHRS, CDR2 YFSETQ. The chain's CDR3 is CASSVTSGRVLIEQYF. The CDR3 coding sequence is TGCGCCAGCAGCGTTACTAGCGGGAGGGTTTTAATCGAGCAGTACTTC.